This T cell receptor beta chain was sequenced for a study of Graves' ophthalmopathy and Graves' hyperthyroidism. This CDR3 is built from 12 residues. Germline V gene lookup returns CDR1 ENHRY and CDR2 SYGVKD. As diagnostic evidence, clinical symptoms, serum thyroxine, TRAb, thyroid ultrasound and orbital computed tomography were relied upon. General study findings and limits: A 13-signature model separated ophthalmopathy from stable hyperthyroidism, 87.88% sensitivity, roughly 80% specificity.

Notes on this clonotype: Its cognate antigen is unknown.

RNA transcripts served as template for amplifying TCR beta CDR3 sequences. Following a first-round RT-PCR that used HTBI primers, a second-round multiplex PCR was carried out. MiXCR was run by TCRdb on the multiplex PCR reads, yielding one entry per CDR3 protein. The sample includes 660,000 or so distinct CDR3 sequences, 35% to 50% seen only once; the top ten take about 3.3%. The clonotype was recovered from an adult man with Graves' ophthalmopathy. The genes are TRBV10-3 and TRBJ2-5; 7 bases are shared with TRBD1. The DNA end is more similar to TRBJ2-1, so the J call may be wrong. The sample consisted of peripheral blood. The chain's CDR3 is CASRTQGDEQFF. The DNA for the CDR3 is TGTGCCAGCAGGACCCAGGGGGATGAGCAGTTCTTC.